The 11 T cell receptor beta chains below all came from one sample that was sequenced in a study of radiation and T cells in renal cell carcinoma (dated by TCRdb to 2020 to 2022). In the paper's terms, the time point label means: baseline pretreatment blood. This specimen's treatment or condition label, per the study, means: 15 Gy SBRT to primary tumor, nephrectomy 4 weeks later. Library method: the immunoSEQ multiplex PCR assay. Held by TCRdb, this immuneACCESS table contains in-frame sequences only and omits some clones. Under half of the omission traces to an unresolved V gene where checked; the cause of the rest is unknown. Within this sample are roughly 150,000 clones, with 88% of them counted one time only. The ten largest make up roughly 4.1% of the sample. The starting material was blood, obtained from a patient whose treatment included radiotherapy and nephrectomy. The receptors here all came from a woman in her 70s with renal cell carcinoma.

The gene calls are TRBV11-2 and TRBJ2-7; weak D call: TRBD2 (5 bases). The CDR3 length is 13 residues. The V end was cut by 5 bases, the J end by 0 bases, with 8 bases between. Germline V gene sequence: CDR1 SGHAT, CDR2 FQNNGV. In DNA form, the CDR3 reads TGTGCCAGCAGCCACGGGGTCTCCTACGAGCAGTACTTC. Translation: CASSHGVSYEQYF.

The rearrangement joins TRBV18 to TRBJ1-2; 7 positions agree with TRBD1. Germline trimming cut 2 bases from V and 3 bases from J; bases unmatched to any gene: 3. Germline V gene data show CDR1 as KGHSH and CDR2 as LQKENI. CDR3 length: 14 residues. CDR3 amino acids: CASSPGTAYYGYTF. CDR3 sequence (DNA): TGTGCCAGCTCACCAGGGACAGCATACTATGGCTACACCTTC.

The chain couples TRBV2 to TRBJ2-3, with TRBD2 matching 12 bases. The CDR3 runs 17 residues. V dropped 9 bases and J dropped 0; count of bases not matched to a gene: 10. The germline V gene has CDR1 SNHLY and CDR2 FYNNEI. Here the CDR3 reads CARPPTSGGVSTDTQYF. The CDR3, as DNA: TGTGCCAGGCCACCGACTAGCGGGGGCGTCAGCACAGATACGCAGTATTTT. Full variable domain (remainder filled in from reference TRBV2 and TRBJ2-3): EPEVTQTPSHQVTQMGQEVILRCVPISNHLYFYWYRQILGQKVEFLVSFYNNEISEKSEIFDDQFSVERPDGSNFTLKIRSTKLEDSAMYFCARPPTSGGVSTDTQYFGPGTRLTVL.

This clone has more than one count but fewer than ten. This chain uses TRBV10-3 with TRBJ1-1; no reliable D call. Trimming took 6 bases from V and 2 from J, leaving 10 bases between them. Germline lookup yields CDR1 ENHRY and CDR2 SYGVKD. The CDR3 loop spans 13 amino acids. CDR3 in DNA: TGTGCCATCAGGATACGAGAAAACACTGAAGCTTTCTTT. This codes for CAIRIRENTEAFF.

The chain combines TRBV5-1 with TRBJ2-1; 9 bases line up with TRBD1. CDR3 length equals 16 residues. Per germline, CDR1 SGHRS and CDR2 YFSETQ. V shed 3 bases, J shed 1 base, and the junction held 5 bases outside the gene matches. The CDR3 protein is CASSSLDRGSYNEQFF. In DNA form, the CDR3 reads TGCGCCAGCAGCTCCTTGGACAGGGGTTCCTACAATGAGCAGTTCTTC.

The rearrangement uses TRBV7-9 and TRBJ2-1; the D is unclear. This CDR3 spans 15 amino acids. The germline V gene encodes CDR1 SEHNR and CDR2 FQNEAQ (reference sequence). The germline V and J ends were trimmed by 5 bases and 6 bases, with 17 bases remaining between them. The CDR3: CASSPPLVGLNEQFF. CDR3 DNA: TGTGCCAGCAGCCCGCCTCTGGTAGGGCTCAATGAGCAGTTCTTC.

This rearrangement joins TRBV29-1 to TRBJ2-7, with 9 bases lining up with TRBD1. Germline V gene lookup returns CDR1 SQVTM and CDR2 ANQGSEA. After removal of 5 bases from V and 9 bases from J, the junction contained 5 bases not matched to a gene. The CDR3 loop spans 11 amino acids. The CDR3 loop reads CSVSTGGWQYF. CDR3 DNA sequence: TGCAGCGTTTCGACAGGGGGTTGGCAGTACTTC.

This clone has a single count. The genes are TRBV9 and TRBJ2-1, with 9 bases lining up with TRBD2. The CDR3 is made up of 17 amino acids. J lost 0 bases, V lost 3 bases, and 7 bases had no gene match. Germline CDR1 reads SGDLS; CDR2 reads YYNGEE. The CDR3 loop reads CASSAGASGNSYNEQFF. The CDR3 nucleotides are TGTGCCAGCAGCGCAGGGGCTAGCGGGAACTCCTACAATGAGCAGTTCTTC.

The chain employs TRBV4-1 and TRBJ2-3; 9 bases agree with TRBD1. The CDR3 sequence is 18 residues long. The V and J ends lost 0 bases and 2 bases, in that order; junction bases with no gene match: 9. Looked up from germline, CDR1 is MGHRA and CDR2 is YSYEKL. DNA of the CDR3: TGCGCCAGCAGCCAAGATCGGCCCGGGACAGGGAACACAGATACGCAGTATTTT. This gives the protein CASSQDRPGTGNTDTQYF.

CDR3 coding DNA: TGTGCCAGCACCCCTCAGTTGGGCACTGAAGCTTTCTTT. Translated: CASTPQLGTEAFF. V is TRBV27 and J is TRBJ1-1; D is undetermined. Per the germline V gene, CDR1 is MNHEY and CDR2 is SMNVEV (reference sequence). The CDR3 loop spans 13 amino acids. Deletions cut 7 bases from V and 4 bases from J, with 13 bases between.

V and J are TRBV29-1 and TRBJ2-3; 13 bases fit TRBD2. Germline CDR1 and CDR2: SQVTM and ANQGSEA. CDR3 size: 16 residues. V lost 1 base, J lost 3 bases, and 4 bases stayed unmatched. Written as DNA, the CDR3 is TGCAGCGTTGAAGCGACTAGCGGGGGGTTGACAGATACGCAGTATTTT. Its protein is CSVEATSGGLTDTQYF.